These T cell receptor beta chains were read from a single sample in a study of CD8 T cells in Susac syndrome. TCRdb passed the immunoSEQ multiplex PCR reads through MiXCR, listing each CDR3 protein once. The data contain 250,000 to 350,000 distinct CDR3 sequences, just over 90% of them singletons. Material: CD4+ T cells from PBMCs. These receptors all stem from a human donor with multiple sclerosis. The CDR3 runs from the conserved cysteine through the conserved F or W. The order of the fields is V gene, J gene, CDR3 length, clone size, CDR3 protein. Clone size, where shown, is once, few, many, or a class for clones that have expanded.

V gene: TRBV6-2/TRBV6-3; J gene: TRBJ1-5; CDR3 length: 14; clone size: -; CDR3 protein: CASSYEFSNQPQHF
V gene: TRBV5-1; J gene: TRBJ2-3; CDR3 length: 16; clone size: -; CDR3 protein: CASSLEPGLRPDTQYF
V gene: TRBV30; J gene: TRBJ2-1; CDR3 length: 15; clone size: -; CDR3 protein: CAWSAGLADHNEQFF
V gene: TRBV6-4; J gene: TRBJ2-3; CDR3 length: 14; clone size: -; CDR3 protein: CASSPSGSVNTQYF
V gene: TRBV12-5; J gene: TRBJ2-3; CDR3 length: 19; clone size: -; CDR3 protein: CASASLRLAGAPGTDTQYF
V gene: TRBV19; J gene: TRBJ1-5; CDR3 length: 15; clone size: -; CDR3 protein: CASVAPKRDNQPQHF
V gene: TRBV20-1; J gene: TRBJ1-2; CDR3 length: 12; clone size: -; CDR3 protein: CSARGGRYGYTF
V gene: TRBV2; J gene: TRBJ1-5; CDR3 length: 13; clone size: few; CDR3 protein: CASSQDQNQPQHF
V gene: TRBV20-1; J gene: TRBJ2-7; CDR3 length: 14; clone size: few; CDR3 protein: CSAKTGRAPYEQYF
V gene: TRBV20-1; J gene: TRBJ1-2; CDR3 length: 15; clone size: -; CDR3 protein: CSARDPSRENYGYTF
V gene: TRBV12-3/TRBV12-4; J gene: TRBJ1-5; CDR3 length: 16; clone size: -; CDR3 protein: CASSPRDRGGIQPQHF
V gene: TRBV18; J gene: TRBJ1-1; CDR3 length: 15; clone size: once; CDR3 protein: CASSLSGFMNTEAFF
V gene: TRBV3-1; J gene: TRBJ2-3; CDR3 length: 15; clone size: -; CDR3 protein: CASSRELASTDTQYF
V gene: TRBV10-1; J gene: TRBJ2-3; CDR3 length: 14; clone size: -; CDR3 protein: CASSSSGGANTQYF
V gene: TRBV5-1; J gene: TRBJ2-7; CDR3 length: 16; clone size: -; CDR3 protein: CASSWGSRDRDDEQYF
V gene: TRBV6-6; J gene: TRBJ1-2; CDR3 length: 11; clone size: -; CDR3 protein: CASREDYGYTF
V gene: TRBV7-9; J gene: TRBJ2-3; CDR3 length: 17; clone size: -; CDR3 protein: CASSPRTGGYGTDTQYF
V gene: TRBV2; J gene: TRBJ2-2; CDR3 length: 13; clone size: once; CDR3 protein: CASKEKGRGELFF
V gene: TRBV3-1; J gene: TRBJ2-7; CDR3 length: 16; clone size: -; CDR3 protein: CASSQDLGLASYEQYF
V gene: TRBV29-1; J gene: TRBJ1-1; CDR3 length: 16; clone size: -; CDR3 protein: CSVEDPGSPLNTEAFF
V gene: TRBV18; J gene: TRBJ2-2; CDR3 length: 16; clone size: -; CDR3 protein: CASSSNGGVGTGELFF
V gene: TRBV19; J gene: TRBJ1-2; CDR3 length: 14; clone size: -; CDR3 protein: CASSRVLEAYGYTF
V gene: TRBV10-1; J gene: TRBJ1-1; CDR3 length: 15; clone size: -; CDR3 protein: CASSPQVGGNTEAFF
V gene: TRBV29-1; J gene: TRBJ1-1; CDR3 length: 9; clone size: -; CDR3 protein: CSVTEGAFF
V gene: TRBV12-3/TRBV12-4; J gene: TRBJ1-5; CDR3 length: 12; clone size: -; CDR3 protein: CASSAGGGPQHF
V gene: TRBV7-9; J gene: TRBJ1-2; CDR3 length: 12; clone size: -; CDR3 protein: CASSSLDHGYTF
V gene: TRBV6-2/TRBV6-3; J gene: TRBJ1-1; CDR3 length: 13; clone size: -; CDR3 protein: CASSYEMHTEAFF
V gene: TRBV10-2; J gene: TRBJ1-2; CDR3 length: 14; clone size: -; CDR3 protein: CASREAGQSDGYTF
V gene: TRBV10-3; J gene: TRBJ2-7; CDR3 length: 12; clone size: -; CDR3 protein: CAISDGLYEQYF
V gene: TRBV9; J gene: TRBJ2-3; CDR3 length: 16; clone size: -; CDR3 protein: CASSVLAGAGTDTQYF
V gene: TRBV6-5; J gene: TRBJ2-2; CDR3 length: 16; clone size: -; CDR3 protein: CASSYSAGQDAGELFF